This T cell receptor (beta chain) was documented in a study of T-cell memory formation after mild COVID-19. Broader study findings: Clones that shrank (day 15 to 85) were balanced CD4/CD8, whereas later expanders leaned CD4+.

The CDR3 is 14 residues long. CDR1 SGHTA and CDR2 FQGNSA come from the germline V gene. V shed 4 bases and J shed 4 bases, with 14 bases lying between them. This clonotype was found once. Its matching antigen is unknown. Being one base from a much bigger clone, this may be a read error. MiXCR, run by TCRdb on the 5' RACE reads, gives a single entry per CDR3 protein. The sample has approximately 34,000 distinct CDR3 sequences, around 8% seen once. This chain joins TRBV7-2 and TRBJ2-7; a weak D match, TRBD1 (5 bases). Material: PBMCs or a T cell subset sorted from them (not recorded which). This TCR derives from a man in his late teens or twenties who had mild COVID-19 (a few samples of this study predate the infection). Cell type and time point are not known. CDR3 coding DNA: TGTGCCAGCAGCTCCAGGGATACCAGGTACGAGCAGTACTTC. It encodes CASSSRDTRYEQYF. Based on the CDR3 plus reference TRBV7-2 and TRBJ2-7, the full variable domain is GAGVSQSPSNKVTEKGKDVELRCDPISGHTALYWYRQSLGQGLEFLIYFQGNSAPDKSGLPSDRFSAERTGGSVSTLTIQRTQQEDSAVYLCASSSRDTRYEQYFGPGTRLTVT.